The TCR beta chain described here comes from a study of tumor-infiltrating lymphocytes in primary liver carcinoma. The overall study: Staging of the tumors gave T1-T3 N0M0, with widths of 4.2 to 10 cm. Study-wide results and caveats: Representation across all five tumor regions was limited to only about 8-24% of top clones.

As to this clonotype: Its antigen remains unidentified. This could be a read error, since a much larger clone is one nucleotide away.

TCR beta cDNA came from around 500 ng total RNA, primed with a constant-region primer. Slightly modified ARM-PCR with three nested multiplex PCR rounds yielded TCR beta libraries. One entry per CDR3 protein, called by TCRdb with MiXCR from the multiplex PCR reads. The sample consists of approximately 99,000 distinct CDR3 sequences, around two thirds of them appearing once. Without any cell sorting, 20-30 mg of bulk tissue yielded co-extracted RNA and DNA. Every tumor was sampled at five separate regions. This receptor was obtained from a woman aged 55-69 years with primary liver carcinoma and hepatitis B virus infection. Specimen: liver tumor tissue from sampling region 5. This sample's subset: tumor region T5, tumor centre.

CDR3 DNA: TGTGCCAGCAGCACCTTAAGGGACATGGGGTACAATGAGCAGTTCTTC. Its protein product is CASSTLRDMGYNEQFF. The rearrangement links TRBV28 to TRBJ2-1; TRBD1 might be the D (6 bases). The V end was cut by 6 bases, the J end by 4 bases, with 19 bases between. The CDR3 extends over 16 amino acids. Germline CDR1 is MDHEN and CDR2 is SYDVKM.